A selection of T cell receptor beta chains follows, all from one sample in a study of identical twins. Using its own MiXCR run on the 5' RACE reads, TCRdb lists one record per CDR3 protein. The profile covers 350,000 or so distinct CDR3 sequences, with roughly 9% appearing a single time and roughly 8.9% taken by the ten largest. Sequencing was performed on naive T cells sorted from blood. These receptors came from a woman aged 45-60 years in good health. Each CDR3 is given with its conserved first and last residue. Fields, in order: clone size, CDR3 length, V gene, D gene, J gene, CDR3 protein, CDR3 DNA. D genes are given only for firm matches. Clone size is stated in some rows and not others, as once, few, many or a class when expanded.

many,13,TRBV20-1,.,TRBJ2-1,CSAPVPGGNEQFF,TGCAGTGCTCCTGTCCCTGGCGGTAATGAGCAGTTCTTC
many,13,TRBV3-1,.,TRBJ2-3,CASSRYGGDTQYF,TGTGCCAGCAGCCGCTACGGGGGAGATACGCAGTATTTT
many,17,TRBV4-1,TRBD2,TRBJ2-7,CASSQVFVGTRDHEQYF,TGCGCCAGCAGCCAAGTGTTCGTCGGGACTAGAGATCACGAGCAGTACTTC
many,17,TRBV11-2,TRBD2,TRBJ2-1,CASSLVGLAGRNNEQFF,TGTGCCAGCAGCTTAGTCGGACTAGCGGGACGCAACAATGAGCAGTTCTTC
.,11,TRBV7-2,.,TRBJ2-7,CASSLDAEQYF,TGTGCCAGCAGCTTAGACGCCGAGCAGTACTTC
.,15,TRBV2,TRBD2,TRBJ2-2,CASNPGGGGTGELFF,TGTGCCAGCAATCCGGGAGGGGGAGGTACCGGGGAGCTGTTTTTT
many,10,TRBV6-2/TRBV6-3,.,TRBJ2-5,CASRGATQYF,TGTGCCAGCAGGGGAGCCACCCAGTACTTC
many,16,TRBV15,TRBD1,TRBJ1-2,CATSRDLRGPNYGYTF,TGTGCCACCAGCAGAGACCTCAGGGGGCCTAACTATGGCTACACCTTC
few,17,TRBV10-3,TRBD2,TRBJ2-3,CAIKNPSGSTFANTQYF,TGTGCCATCAAGAACCCTAGCGGATCCACCTTCGCGAATACGCAGTATTTT
many,15,TRBV5-1,TRBD2,TRBJ2-3,CASSLSSGSVDTQYF,TGCGCCAGCAGCTTATCTAGCGGGAGCGTGGATACGCAGTATTTT
many,14,TRBV20-1,TRBD1,TRBJ2-1,CSAMDRGRYNEQFF,TGCAGTGCTATGGACAGGGGGAGATACAATGAGCAGTTCTTC
.,14,TRBV27,.,TRBJ2-7,CASSATVSSYEQYF,TGTGCCAGCAGTGCGACTGTTAGCTCCTACGAGCAGTACTTC
few,15,TRBV5-1,.,TRBJ2-1,CASSLNPGGPNEQFF,TGCGCCAGCAGCTTAAACCCAGGCGGCCCAAATGAGCAGTTCTTC
.,12,TRBV4-1,TRBD2,TRBJ2-7,CASSHQRGEQYF,TGCGCCAGCAGCCATCAGCGGGGTGAGCAGTACTTC
.,15,TRBV5-1,.,TRBJ2-2,CASSLGPLQDGELFF,TGCGCCAGCAGCTTGGGGCCCCTACAGGACGGGGAGCTGTTTTTT
few,17,TRBV12-3/TRBV12-4,TRBD1,TRBJ2-6,CASSLGDRSSGANVLTF,TGTGCCAGCAGTTTAGGGGACAGAAGCTCTGGGGCCAACGTCCTGACTTTC
many,11,TRBV12-3/TRBV12-4,.,TRBJ1-3,CASSLGPGGNF,TGTGCCAGCAGCTTGGGGCCCGGCGGAAATTTT
few,16,TRBV19,TRBD1,TRBJ2-2,CASESRQGGRTGELFF,TGTGCCAGTGAGAGCCGACAGGGGGGTCGCACCGGGGAGCTGTTTTTT
few,13,TRBV4-1,.,TRBJ2-1,CASSQEGGNEQFF,TGCGCCAGCAGCCAAGAGGGGGGAAATGAGCAGTTCTTC
few,15,TRBV12-3/TRBV12-4,.,TRBJ2-1,CASRSHRGGIDEQFF,TGTGCCAGCAGATCACACAGGGGAGGAATCGATGAGCAGTTCTTC
few,13,TRBV5-6,.,TRBJ1-6,CASSSGGFSPLHF,TGTGCCAGCAGCTCTGGGGGATTCTCACCCCTCCACTTT
.,15,TRBV3-1,.,TRBJ2-6,CASSRDTLGANVLTF,TGTGCCAGCAGCCGGGACACCCTTGGGGCCAACGTCCTGACTTTC
.,13,TRBV3-1,.,TRBJ1-5,CASSSRSNQPQHF,TGTGCCAGCAGCTCCCGATCGAATCAGCCCCAGCATTTT